Listed below are T cell receptor beta chains from one sample, sequenced in a study of T cell repertoires in cytomegalovirus infection. TCRdb independently ran MiXCR on the reads; one entry per CDR3 protein. Of 250,000 to 300,000 distinct CDR3 sequences listed, about a sixth are singletons. The sequenced sample consisted of CD8+ T cells from PBMCs. The receptors were gathered from a human donor in good health (CMV status not recorded). Some clones in this sample may be carry-over from other donors' samples. CDR3s include the opening cysteine and the closing phenylalanine or tryptophan. Each record gives: J gene, clone size, D gene, V gene, CDR3 protein, CDR3 DNA. D genes are given only for firm matches. Size is stated for part of the rows, as once, few or many counts, or as a class when the clone is expanded.

J gene: TRBJ2-1; clone size: many; D gene: NA; V gene: TRBV6-2/TRBV6-3; CDR3 protein: CASSSTGSNEQFF; CDR3 DNA: TGTGCCAGCTCTTCAACGGGAAGCAATGAGCAGTTCTTC
J gene: TRBJ1-5; clone size: NA; D gene: NA; V gene: TRBV28; CDR3 protein: CASERGDGQPQHF; CDR3 DNA: TGTGCCAGCGAGAGGGGAGATGGTCAGCCCCAGCATTTT
J gene: TRBJ2-5; clone size: NA; D gene: NA; V gene: TRBV7-8; CDR3 protein: CASSSRLQETQYF; CDR3 DNA: TGTGCCAGCAGCTCCCGCCTCCAAGAGACCCAGTACTTC
J gene: TRBJ1-2; clone size: NA; D gene: NA; V gene: TRBV10-3; CDR3 protein: CAISADSQSYTF; CDR3 DNA: TGTGCCATCAGTGCCGACAGCCAGAGCTACACCTTC
J gene: TRBJ1-6; clone size: NA; D gene: TRBD1; V gene: TRBV6-6; CDR3 protein: CASSYQGEGSPLHF; CDR3 DNA: TGTGCCAGCAGTTATCAGGGGGAAGGATCACCCCTCCACTTT
J gene: TRBJ1-3; clone size: few; D gene: NA; V gene: TRBV29-1; CDR3 protein: CSVVGLQGTGNTIYF; CDR3 DNA: TGCAGCGTTGTTGGCCTGCAGGGGACTGGAAACACCATATATTTT
J gene: TRBJ2-7; clone size: many; D gene: NA; V gene: TRBV4-1; CDR3 protein: CASSQEYRAPSYEQYF; CDR3 DNA: TGCGCCAGCAGCCAAGAGTACAGGGCACCGTCCTACGAGCAGTACTTC
J gene: TRBJ1-6; clone size: many; D gene: NA; V gene: TRBV7-2; CDR3 protein: CASNPAAQPYNWDSPLHF; CDR3 DNA: TGTGCCAGCAACCCCGCGGCCCAACCCTATAATTGGGATTCACCCCTCCACTTT
J gene: TRBJ2-7; clone size: NA; D gene: TRBD1; V gene: TRBV29-1; CDR3 protein: CSVSGTGTYEQYF; CDR3 DNA: TGCAGCGTTTCCGGGACAGGGACCTACGAGCAGTACTTC
J gene: TRBJ2-3; clone size: NA; D gene: TRBD2; V gene: TRBV28; CDR3 protein: CASSLPSGGSADTQYF; CDR3 DNA: TGTGCCAGCAGTTTGCCTAGCGGGGGGTCGGCAGATACGCAGTATTTT
J gene: TRBJ2-1; clone size: many; D gene: NA; V gene: TRBV7-9; CDR3 protein: CASSLTSNEQFF; CDR3 DNA: TGTGCCAGCAGCTTAACATCCAATGAGCAGTTCTTC
J gene: TRBJ2-7; clone size: NA; D gene: NA; V gene: TRBV6-2/TRBV6-3; CDR3 protein: CATGPNAEQYF; CDR3 DNA: TGTGCCACCGGCCCCAACGCCGAGCAGTACTTC
J gene: TRBJ2-2; clone size: many; D gene: TRBD2; V gene: TRBV7-8; CDR3 protein: CASSFELAGDTGELFF; CDR3 DNA: TGTGCCAGCAGCTTTGAACTAGCGGGGGACACCGGGGAGCTGTTTTTT
J gene: TRBJ1-3; clone size: NA; D gene: NA; V gene: TRBV6-6; CDR3 protein: CASSYSSEASGNTIYF; CDR3 DNA: TGTGCCAGCAGTTACTCATCCGAAGCCTCAGGAAACACCATATATTTT
J gene: TRBJ2-2; clone size: NA; D gene: NA; V gene: TRBV19; CDR3 protein: CASMGTRNTGELFF; CDR3 DNA: TGTGCCAGTATGGGGACCCGGAACACCGGGGAGCTGTTTTTT
J gene: TRBJ2-1; clone size: few; D gene: NA; V gene: TRBV19; CDR3 protein: CASSIWGEYSNEQFF; CDR3 DNA: TGTGCCAGTAGTATCTGGGGGGAGTATTCCAATGAGCAGTTCTTC
J gene: TRBJ2-2; clone size: many; D gene: NA; V gene: TRBV7-2; CDR3 protein: CASSSGAGPGAGELFF; CDR3 DNA: TGTGCCAGCAGCTCAGGGGCAGGGCCAGGCGCCGGGGAGCTGTTTTTT
J gene: TRBJ2-1; clone size: many; D gene: TRBD1; V gene: TRBV15; CDR3 protein: CATSRENGQGNEQFF; CDR3 DNA: TGTGCCACCAGCAGAGAGAACGGACAGGGCAATGAGCAGTTCTTC
J gene: TRBJ2-1; clone size: many; D gene: NA; V gene: TRBV7-6; CDR3 protein: CASSLAGVEQFF; CDR3 DNA: TGTGCCAGCAGCTTAGCGGGGGTGGAGCAGTTCTTC
J gene: TRBJ1-2; clone size: NA; D gene: TRBD1; V gene: TRBV24-1; CDR3 protein: CATSEGGQAYGYTF; CDR3 DNA: TGTGCCACCAGTGAGGGCGGACAGGCCTATGGCTACACCTTC
J gene: TRBJ1-6; clone size: NA; D gene: NA; V gene: TRBV6-6; CDR3 protein: CASSPAYNSPLHF; CDR3 DNA: TGTGCCAGCAGTCCGGCCTATAATTCACCCCTCCACTTT
J gene: TRBJ1-2; clone size: NA; D gene: NA; V gene: TRBV20-1; CDR3 protein: CSAPTQGNYGYTF; CDR3 DNA: TGCAGTGCTCCGACACAGGGAAACTATGGCTACACCTTC
J gene: TRBJ2-5; clone size: NA; D gene: NA; V gene: TRBV29-1; CDR3 protein: CSVEEGQETQYF; CDR3 DNA: TGCAGCGTTGAGGAGGGGCAAGAGACCCAGTACTTC
J gene: TRBJ2-6; clone size: NA; D gene: TRBD1; V gene: TRBV6-6; CDR3 protein: CASSLDRVGSGANVLTF; CDR3 DNA: TGTGCCAGCAGTCTCGACAGGGTTGGCTCTGGGGCCAACGTCCTGACTTTC
J gene: TRBJ2-1; clone size: many; D gene: TRBD2; V gene: TRBV7-3; CDR3 protein: CASGGGGGATGNEQFF; CDR3 DNA: TGTGCCAGCGGCGGTGGCGGGGGGGCAACGGGAAATGAGCAGTTCTTC
J gene: TRBJ1-2; clone size: NA; D gene: NA; V gene: TRBV6-5; CDR3 protein: CASSSQAPSNYGYTF; CDR3 DNA: TGTGCCAGCAGTTCACAGGCCCCCAGTAACTATGGCTACACCTTC
J gene: TRBJ1-1; clone size: NA; D gene: NA; V gene: TRBV28; CDR3 protein: CASSLDGNTGAFF; CDR3 DNA: TGTGCCAGCAGTTTGGACGGAAACACTGGAGCTTTCTTT
J gene: TRBJ2-1; clone size: few; D gene: NA; V gene: TRBV20-1; CDR3 protein: CSARDRSTYNEQFF; CDR3 DNA: TGCAGTGCTAGAGATCGAAGCACCTACAATGAGCAGTTCTTC
J gene: TRBJ1-2; clone size: few; D gene: TRBD1; V gene: TRBV4-3; CDR3 protein: CASSQEWDRTYGYTF; CDR3 DNA: TGCGCCAGCAGCCAAGAGTGGGACAGGACCTATGGCTACACCTTC
J gene: TRBJ2-7; clone size: few; D gene: TRBD1; V gene: TRBV7-6; CDR3 protein: CASSWDRGYEQYF; CDR3 DNA: TGTGCCAGCAGCTGGGACAGGGGTTACGAGCAGTACTTC
J gene: TRBJ2-7; clone size: many; D gene: NA; V gene: TRBV7-9; CDR3 protein: CASSGTYEQYF; CDR3 DNA: TGTGCCAGCAGCGGGACTTACGAGCAGTACTTC
J gene: TRBJ2-1; clone size: NA; D gene: NA; V gene: TRBV12-3/TRBV12-4; CDR3 protein: CASSPPPTDRNEQFF; CDR3 DNA: TGTGCCAGCAGTCCACCCCCGACAGATCGCAATGAGCAGTTCTTC
J gene: TRBJ1-6; clone size: many; D gene: NA; V gene: TRBV7-9; CDR3 protein: CASSLPSGTNNSPLHF; CDR3 DNA: TGTGCCAGCAGCCTACCGTCGGGGACGAATAATTCACCCCTCCACTTT
J gene: TRBJ1-5; clone size: many; D gene: NA; V gene: TRBV7-8; CDR3 protein: CASSRGATQPQHF; CDR3 DNA: TGTGCCAGCAGCCGGGGGGCTACGCAGCCCCAGCATTTT
J gene: TRBJ2-5; clone size: few; D gene: TRBD2; V gene: TRBV28; CDR3 protein: CASSPAAGGMETQYF; CDR3 DNA: TGTGCCAGCAGTCCGGCGGCGGGGGGTATGGAGACCCAGTACTTC
J gene: TRBJ2-6; clone size: few; D gene: NA; V gene: TRBV6-5; CDR3 protein: CASSYFPPGANVLTF; CDR3 DNA: TGTGCCAGCAGTTATTTCCCTCCCGGGGCCAACGTCCTGACTTTC
J gene: TRBJ2-7; clone size: many; D gene: NA; V gene: TRBV28; CDR3 protein: CASSAAGTSFGEQYF; CDR3 DNA: TGTGCCAGCAGTGCCGCCGGGACGTCGTTTGGCGAGCAGTACTTC
J gene: TRBJ2-1; clone size: many; D gene: NA; V gene: TRBV7-6; CDR3 protein: CASSSDSYNEQFF; CDR3 DNA: TGTGCCAGCAGCTCGGACAGCTACAATGAGCAGTTCTTC
J gene: TRBJ2-1; clone size: many; D gene: NA; V gene: TRBV12-3/TRBV12-4; CDR3 protein: CASSFPPSGTGQFF; CDR3 DNA: TGTGCCAGCAGTTTTCCACCTTCGGGGACGGGGCAGTTCTTC
J gene: TRBJ2-7; clone size: NA; D gene: NA; V gene: TRBV15; CDR3 protein: CATSRGGAQGLGAYEQYF; CDR3 DNA: TGTGCCACCAGCAGAGGCGGGGCCCAGGGCCTAGGAGCCTACGAGCAGTACTTC
J gene: TRBJ2-7; clone size: few; D gene: TRBD1; V gene: TRBV20-1; CDR3 protein: CSAKGPTGGLYEQYF; CDR3 DNA: TGCAGTGCAAAAGGCCCGACAGGGGGTCTATACGAGCAGTACTTC
J gene: TRBJ2-5; clone size: few; D gene: TRBD1; V gene: TRBV28; CDR3 protein: CASMQGASVGETQYF; CDR3 DNA: TGTGCCAGCATGCAGGGGGCCTCGGTCGGGGAGACCCAGTACTTC
J gene: TRBJ1-2; clone size: few; D gene: NA; V gene: TRBV12-3/TRBV12-4; CDR3 protein: CASSAALGEGYTF; CDR3 DNA: TGTGCCAGCAGCGCCGCCCTCGGGGAAGGCTACACCTTC
J gene: TRBJ2-7; clone size: few; D gene: NA; V gene: TRBV7-9; CDR3 protein: CASSSGDRYEQYF; CDR3 DNA: TGTGCCAGCAGCTCGGGCGACCGGTACGAGCAGTACTTC
J gene: TRBJ1-6; clone size: NA; D gene: TRBD1; V gene: TRBV7-4; CDR3 protein: CASSPTGDSPLHF; CDR3 DNA: TGTGCCAGCAGCCCGACAGGGGATTCACCCCTCCACTTT
J gene: TRBJ1-1; clone size: many; D gene: NA; V gene: TRBV7-2; CDR3 protein: CASSEHLPNTEAFF; CDR3 DNA: TGTGCCAGCAGCGAACATCTTCCGAACACTGAAGCTTTCTTT
J gene: TRBJ1-6; clone size: many; D gene: TRBD1; V gene: TRBV6-2/TRBV6-3; CDR3 protein: CASSTRDRGYNSPLHF; CDR3 DNA: TGTGCCAGCAGTACCCGGGACAGGGGCTATAATTCACCCCTCCACTTT
J gene: TRBJ2-3; clone size: NA; D gene: NA; V gene: TRBV6-1; CDR3 protein: CASSEVRGRTTDTQYF; CDR3 DNA: TGTGCCAGCAGTGAAGTACGGGGTCGGACCACAGATACGCAGTATTTT
J gene: TRBJ2-3; clone size: many; D gene: NA; V gene: TRBV7-2; CDR3 protein: CASSSHTADTQYF; CDR3 DNA: TGTGCCAGCAGCTCACACACCGCAGATACGCAGTATTTT
J gene: TRBJ2-7; clone size: few; D gene: NA; V gene: TRBV5-6; CDR3 protein: CASSDSTYEQYF; CDR3 DNA: TGTGCCTCCTCGGACTCGACATACGAGCAGTACTTC
J gene: TRBJ2-2; clone size: many; D gene: NA; V gene: TRBV6-2/TRBV6-3; CDR3 protein: CASSYWINTGELFF; CDR3 DNA: TGTGCCAGCAGTTACTGGATCAACACCGGGGAGCTGTTTTTT
J gene: TRBJ2-1; clone size: few; D gene: NA; V gene: TRBV12-3/TRBV12-4; CDR3 protein: CASRAERDEQFF; CDR3 DNA: TGTGCCAGCAGGGCAGAAAGGGATGAGCAGTTCTTC
J gene: TRBJ1-1; clone size: NA; D gene: NA; V gene: TRBV27; CDR3 protein: CASSLGASTEAFF; CDR3 DNA: TGTGCCAGCAGCCTAGGGGCAAGCACTGAAGCTTTCTTT
J gene: TRBJ1-3; clone size: few; D gene: NA; V gene: TRBV28; CDR3 protein: CASSRQLSGNTIYF; CDR3 DNA: TGTGCCAGCAGCCGACAGTTGTCTGGAAACACCATATATTTT
J gene: TRBJ2-5; clone size: many; D gene: NA; V gene: TRBV7-2; CDR3 protein: CASSLALARGETQYF; CDR3 DNA: TGTGCCAGCAGCTTAGCGCTGGCTAGAGGTGAGACCCAGTACTTC
J gene: TRBJ1-5; clone size: NA; D gene: TRBD1; V gene: TRBV7-4; CDR3 protein: CASSDGGSGQGVQTQHF; CDR3 DNA: TGTGCCAGCAGCGACGGGGGTTCGGGACAGGGTGTACAGACCCAGCATTTT
J gene: TRBJ2-7; clone size: few; D gene: NA; V gene: TRBV6-2/TRBV6-3; CDR3 protein: CASSSTGTREQYF; CDR3 DNA: TGTGCCAGCAGTTCGACAGGAACGAGGGAGCAGTACTTC
J gene: TRBJ2-2; clone size: many; D gene: NA; V gene: TRBV6-2/TRBV6-3; CDR3 protein: CASSWTVTNTGELFF; CDR3 DNA: TGTGCCAGCAGCTGGACAGTCACGAACACCGGGGAGCTGTTTTTT
J gene: TRBJ2-7; clone size: many; D gene: NA; V gene: TRBV7-9; CDR3 protein: CASSSDYRARSYEQYF; CDR3 DNA: TGTGCCAGCAGCTCGGATTACAGGGCACGCTCCTACGAGCAGTACTTC